A selection of T cell receptor beta chains follows, all from one sample in a study of OX40 agonist ivuxolimab in advanced cancers. Generated by immunoSEQ multiplex PCR, the TCRdb table keeps only in-frame clones and is missing some. The sample has 55,000 to 70,000 clones, 83% seen once. The sample in question was CD4+ or CD8+ T cells sorted from blood, obtained in a trial of the OX40 agonist ivuxolimab. Receptors originate from an adult with an advanced solid tumor such as melanoma, head and neck, liver or kidney cancer. CDR3s include the opening cysteine and the closing phenylalanine or tryptophan. The D gene is left open where the match is weak. Clone size appears in some rows only: once, few, many, or a class for an expanded clone.

>NA|TRBV10-3|NA|TRBJ2-7
CAITAGTLSEQYF
TGTGCCATCACGGCGGGGACCCTTTCCGAGCAGTACTTC
>TRBD1|TRBV9|NA|TRBJ2-3
CASRDRATDTQYF
TGTGCCAGCCGGGACAGGGCCACAGATACGCAGTATTTT
>NA|TRBV4-2|NA|TRBJ1-2
CASSQDIAANYGYTF
TGTGCCAGCAGCCAAGATATCGCAGCTAACTATGGCTACACCTTC
>NA|TRBV29-1|NA|TRBJ2-5
CSVRTPQETQYF
TGCAGCGTCCGGACACCGCAAGAGACCCAGTACTTC
>TRBD2|TRBV7-2|NA|TRBJ2-3
CASSLDLSSGGTNTDTQYF
TGTGCCAGCAGCTTAGATCTATCTAGCGGGGGAACCAACACAGATACGCAGTATTTT
>NA|TRBV7-9|NA|TRBJ2-1
CASSLGPRDNEQFF
TGTGCCAGCAGCTTAGGGCCGAGGGACAATGAGCAGTTCTTC
>NA|TRBV6-1|NA|TRBJ1-3
CASSEGGSGNTIYF
TGTGCCAGCAGTGAAGGGGGGTCTGGAAACACCATATATTTT
>NA|TRBV2|NA|TRBJ2-2
CASSERDTRDTGELFF
TGTGCCAGCAGTGAACGGGACACAAGGGACACCGGGGAGCTGTTTTTT
>NA|TRBV9|NA|TRBJ1-1
CASSVLSTNTEAFF
TGTGCCAGCAGCGTACTCTCAACGAACACTGAAGCTTTCTTT
>NA|TRBV7-7|NA|TRBJ1-1
CASSQGSNTEAFF
TGTGCTAGCAGCCAGGGCTCCAACACTGAAGCTTTCTTT
>TRBD1|TRBV2|NA|TRBJ1-5
CASSEGMDRGLYRNQPQHF
TGTGCCAGCAGTGAAGGTATGGACAGGGGGCTCTATCGCAATCAGCCCCAGCATTTT
>NA|TRBV7-3|NA|TRBJ2-2
CASSLDTLTGELFF
TGTGCCAGCAGCCTGGACACACTGACCGGGGAGCTGTTTTTT
>NA|TRBV18|NA|TRBJ2-5
CASSAGYQETQYF
TGTGCCAGCTCGGCGGGGTATCAAGAGACCCAGTACTTC
>NA|TRBV9|NA|TRBJ2-7
CASSVGVISNEQYF
TGTGCCAGCAGCGTAGGCGTAATTAGTAACGAGCAGTACTTC
>NA|TRBV5-6|NA|TRBJ2-5
CASSPSVGIETQYF
TGTGCCAGCAGTCCCTCGGTTGGGATAGAGACCCAGTACTTC
>TRBD2|TRBV28|NA|TRBJ2-1
CASSLRVGTSGNEQFF
TGTGCCAGCAGTTTGAGAGTTGGGACTAGCGGGAATGAGCAGTTCTTC
>NA|TRBV6-1|few|TRBJ1-2
CASSVKPGAGYTF
TGTGCCAGCAGCGTTAAACCGGGGGCTGGCTACACCTTC
>NA|TRBV14|NA|TRBJ2-2
CASSQAGYAGELFF
TGTGCCAGCAGCCAAGCGGGTTACGCCGGGGAGCTGTTTTTT
>NA|TRBV9|NA|TRBJ2-1
CASSSSGTYKEQFF
TGTGCCAGCAGCTCCTCCGGGACTTATAAGGAGCAGTTCTTC
>NA|TRBV7-2|NA|TRBJ2-7
CASSLGEEYYEQYF
TGTGCCAGCAGCTTAGGGGAGGAGTACTACGAGCAGTACTTC
>TRBD1|TRBV6-5|NA|TRBJ1-2
CASSIQGARGYTF
TGTGCCAGCAGTATACAGGGGGCCCGAGGCTACACCTTC
>NA|TRBV5-6|few|TRBJ1-3
CASSLRSSGNTIYF
TGTGCCAGCAGCTTGCGCAGCTCTGGAAACACCATATATTTT
>NA|TRBV7-9|few|TRBJ1-2
CASSSHREWDYGYTF
TGTGCCAGCAGCTCCCACAGGGAATGGGACTATGGCTACACCTTC
>NA|TRBV7-3|NA|TRBJ2-2
CASSLQEGTGELFF
TGTGCCAGCAGCCTACAGGAGGGGACCGGGGAGCTGTTTTTT
>TRBD1|TRBV5-1|NA|TRBJ2-7
CASSFSGTGTGGGEQYF
TGCGCCAGCAGCTTTTCGGGTACCGGGACAGGGGGGGGCGAGCAGTACTTC
>NA|TRBV5-4|NA|TRBJ2-5
CASSWGTRQETQYF
TGTGCCAGCAGCTGGGGGACGCGCCAAGAGACCCAGTACTTC
>NA|TRBV19|once|TRBJ1-2
CASSTGRLDYGYTF
TGTGCCAGTAGTACGGGACGCCTTGATTATGGCTACACCTTC
>NA|TRBV9|NA|TRBJ2-5
CASSVAEGRRETQYF
TGTGCCAGCAGCGTAGCGGAGGGGCGTCGGGAGACCCAGTACTTC
>TRBD2|TRBV5-6|NA|TRBJ2-5
CASRHSGLALGETQYF
TGTGCCAGCAGACATTCCGGACTAGCTCTGGGAGAGACCCAGTACTTC